This note documents a single TCR beta chain sequence. Germline CDR1 and CDR2: DFQATT and SNEGSKA (reference sequence). The CDR3 loop spans 11 amino acids. Trimming pared 0 bases from V and 4 bases from J, leaving 3 bases between. Produced via immunoSEQ multiplex PCR; TCRdb's table is partial and in-frame only. The sample has about 70,000 clones, just over 85% seen once. This record comes from a study of OX40 agonist ivuxolimab in advanced cancers. Study background: Each dose-escalation patient presented with hepatocellular carcinoma, melanoma, renal cell or head and neck cancer. Three individuals attained partial responses, comprising one hepatocellular carcinoma case and two cutaneous melanoma cases.

The origin of this receptor is an adult with an advanced solid tumor such as melanoma, head and neck, liver or kidney cancer. The chain employs TRBV20-1 and TRBJ2-5; no clear D gene. Sequences were derived from CD4+ or CD8+ T cells sorted from blood, sampled in a trial of the OX40 agonist ivuxolimab. The CDR3 loop is CSAREVETQYF. The CDR3 region has the DNA TGCAGTGCTAGAGAAGTAGAGACCCAGTACTTC.